This TCR beta chain is from a study of blood T cell repertoires in COVID-19. Across the study: PBMCs, B-cell-depleted T cells, or T cells provided the cDNA or gDNA that made up the material.

As handled by the study authors: Counts of nucleated cells, estimated from reference gene primer amplification, were obtained. The protocol was immunoSEQ multiplex PCR, while the TCRdb copy is restricted to in-frame clones and leaves out a portion. D and trimming come from the DNA, and the V and J calls and clone size come from that table. The table has about 300,000 clones, around 87% seen once. The sequenced sample consisted of peripheral blood. This clonotype was obtained from a man aged 65 to 85 with acute or convalescent COVID-19.

The CDR3 loop is CASSRQGGNTGELFF. DNA of the CDR3: TGTGCCAGCAGTCGACAGGGGGGGAACACCGGGGAGCTGTTTTTT. The chain joins TRBV6-4 to TRBJ2-2; TRBD1 aligns across 9 bases. The J segment lost 1 base and the V segment lost 5 bases, leaving 2 bases of the junction unmatched. Germline V CDR1 and CDR2: MRHNA, SNTAGT. CDR3 length: 15 amino acids.